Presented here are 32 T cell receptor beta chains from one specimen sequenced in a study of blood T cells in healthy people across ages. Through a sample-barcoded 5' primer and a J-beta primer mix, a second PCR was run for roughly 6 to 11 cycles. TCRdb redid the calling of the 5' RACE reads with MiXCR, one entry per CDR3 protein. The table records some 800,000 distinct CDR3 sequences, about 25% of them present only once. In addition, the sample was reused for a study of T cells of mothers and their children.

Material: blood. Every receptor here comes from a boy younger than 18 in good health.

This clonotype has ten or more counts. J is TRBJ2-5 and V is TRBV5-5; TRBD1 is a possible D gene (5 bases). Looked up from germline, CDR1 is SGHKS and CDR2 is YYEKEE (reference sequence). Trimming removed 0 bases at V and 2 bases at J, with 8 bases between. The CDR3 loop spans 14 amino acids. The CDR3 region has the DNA TGTGCCAGCAGCTTGGGGACATTTCAAGAGACCCAGTACTTC. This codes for CASSLGTFQETQYF.

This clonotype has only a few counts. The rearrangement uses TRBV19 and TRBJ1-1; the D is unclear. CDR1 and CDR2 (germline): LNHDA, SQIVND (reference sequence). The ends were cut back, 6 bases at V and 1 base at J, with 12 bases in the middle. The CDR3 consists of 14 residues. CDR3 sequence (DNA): TGTGCCAGTAGGTCCTGGAGGGAGAACACTGAAGCTTTCTTT. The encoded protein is CASRSWRENTEAFF.

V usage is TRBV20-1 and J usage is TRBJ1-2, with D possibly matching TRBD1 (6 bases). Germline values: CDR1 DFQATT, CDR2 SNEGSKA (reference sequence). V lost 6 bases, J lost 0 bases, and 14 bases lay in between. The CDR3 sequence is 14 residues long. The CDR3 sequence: CSAHRTDTNYGYTF. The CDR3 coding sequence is TGCAGTGCCCACCGGACAGACACTAACTATGGCTACACCTTC.

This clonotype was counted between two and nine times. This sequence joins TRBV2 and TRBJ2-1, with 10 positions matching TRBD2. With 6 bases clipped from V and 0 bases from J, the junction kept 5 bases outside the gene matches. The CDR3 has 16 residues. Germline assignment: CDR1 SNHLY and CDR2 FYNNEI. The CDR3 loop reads CASSTSGEISYNEQFF. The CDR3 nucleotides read TGTGCCAGCAGCACTAGCGGGGAGATCTCCTACAATGAGCAGTTCTTC. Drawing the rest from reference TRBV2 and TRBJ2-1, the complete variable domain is EPEVTQTPSHQVTQMGQEVILRCVPISNHLYFYWYRQILGQKVEFLVSFYNNEISEKSEIFDDQFSVERPDGSNFTLKIRSTKLEDSAMYFCASSTSGEISYNEQFFGPGTRLTVL.

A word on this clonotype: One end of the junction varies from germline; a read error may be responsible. The CDR3 protein is CACSLFLTGTNEKLFF. CDR3 nucleotide sequence: TGTGCCTGCAGCTTATTTCTTACCGGGACTAATGAAAAACTGTTTTTT. The J gene is TRBJ1-4, the V gene TRBV7-2; D is undetermined. The CDR3 is 16 amino acids. Germline lookup yields CDR1 SGHTA and CDR2 FQGNSA.

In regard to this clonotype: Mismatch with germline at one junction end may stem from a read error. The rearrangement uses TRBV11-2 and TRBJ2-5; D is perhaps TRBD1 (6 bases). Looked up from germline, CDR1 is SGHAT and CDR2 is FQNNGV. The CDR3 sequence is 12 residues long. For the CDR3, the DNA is TGTGCCAGCAGCACCGACAGGTATTCGTGGTTCTTC. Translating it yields CASSTDRYSWFF.

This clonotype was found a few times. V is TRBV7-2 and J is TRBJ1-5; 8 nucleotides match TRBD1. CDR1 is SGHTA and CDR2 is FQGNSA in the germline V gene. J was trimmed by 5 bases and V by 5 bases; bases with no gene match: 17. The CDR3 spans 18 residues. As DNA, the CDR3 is TGTGCCAGCAGCGGAGAAGACCCGGGACAGGAAATTCATCAGCCCCAGCATTTT. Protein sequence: CASSGEDPGQEIHQPQHF. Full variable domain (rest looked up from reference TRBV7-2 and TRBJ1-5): GAGVSQSPSNKVTEKGKDVELRCDPISGHTALYWYRQSLGQGLEFLIYFQGNSAPDKSGLPSDRFSAERTGGSVSTLTIQRTQQEDSAVYLCASSGEDPGQEIHQPQHFGDGTRLSIL.

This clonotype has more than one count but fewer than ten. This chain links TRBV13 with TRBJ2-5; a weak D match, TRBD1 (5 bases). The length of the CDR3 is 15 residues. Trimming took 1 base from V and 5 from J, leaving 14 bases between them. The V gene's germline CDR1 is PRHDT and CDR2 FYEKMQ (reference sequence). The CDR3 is CASSLDGVQGETQYF. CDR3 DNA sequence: TGTGCCAGCAGCTTAGATGGTGTGCAGGGCGAGACCCAGTACTTC.

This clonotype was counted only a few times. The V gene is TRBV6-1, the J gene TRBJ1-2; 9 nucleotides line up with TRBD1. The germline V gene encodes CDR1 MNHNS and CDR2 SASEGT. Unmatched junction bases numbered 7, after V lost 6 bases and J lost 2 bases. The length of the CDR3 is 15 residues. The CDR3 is CASRSLQGANYGYTF. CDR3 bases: TGTGCCAGCAGATCCCTACAGGGGGCCAACTATGGCTACACCTTC.

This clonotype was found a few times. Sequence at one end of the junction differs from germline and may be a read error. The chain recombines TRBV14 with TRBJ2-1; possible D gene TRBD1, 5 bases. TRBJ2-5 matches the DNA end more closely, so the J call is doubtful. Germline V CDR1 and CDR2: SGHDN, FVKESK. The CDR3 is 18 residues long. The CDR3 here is CASNQEGALESKGETQYF. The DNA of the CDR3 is TGTGCCAGCAACCAAGAAGGGGCCCTAGAATCTAAGGGAGAGACCCAGTACTTC.

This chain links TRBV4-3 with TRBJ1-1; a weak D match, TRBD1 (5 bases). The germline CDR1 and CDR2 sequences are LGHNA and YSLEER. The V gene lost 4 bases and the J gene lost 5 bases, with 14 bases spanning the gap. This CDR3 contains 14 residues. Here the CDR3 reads CASSPSNWGTEAFF. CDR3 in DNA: TGCGCCAGCAGCCCTTCGAACTGGGGGACTGAAGCTTTCTTT.

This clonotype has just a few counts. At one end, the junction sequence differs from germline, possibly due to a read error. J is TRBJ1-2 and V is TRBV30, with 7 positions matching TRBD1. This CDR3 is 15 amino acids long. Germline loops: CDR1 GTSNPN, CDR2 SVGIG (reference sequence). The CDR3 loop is CAWSDSQGINYGYTF. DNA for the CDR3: TGCGCCTGGAGTGATTCACAGGGGATAAACTATGGCTACACCTTC.

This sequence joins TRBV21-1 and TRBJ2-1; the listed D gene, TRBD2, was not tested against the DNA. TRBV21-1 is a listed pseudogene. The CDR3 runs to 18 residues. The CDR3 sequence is CASSKGEETSGSEGEQFF. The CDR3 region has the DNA TGTGCCAGCAGCAAAGGAGAGGAGACTAGCGGGAGTGAGGGGGAGCAGTTCTTC.

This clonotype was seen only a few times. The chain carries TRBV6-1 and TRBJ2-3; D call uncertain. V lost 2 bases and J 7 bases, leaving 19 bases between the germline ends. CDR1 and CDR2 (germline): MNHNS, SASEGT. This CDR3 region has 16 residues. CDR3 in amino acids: CASSELAPKITNTQYF. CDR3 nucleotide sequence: TGTGCCAGCAGTGAACTCGCACCCAAAATAACAAATACGCAGTATTTT.

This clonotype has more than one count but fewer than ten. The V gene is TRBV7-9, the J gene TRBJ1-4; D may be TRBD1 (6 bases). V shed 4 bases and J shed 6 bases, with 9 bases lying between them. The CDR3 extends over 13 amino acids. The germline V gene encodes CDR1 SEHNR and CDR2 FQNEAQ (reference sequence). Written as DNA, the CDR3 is TGTGCCAGCAGCTCCCCAGGGGATGAAAAACTGTTTTTT. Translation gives CASSSPGDEKLFF.

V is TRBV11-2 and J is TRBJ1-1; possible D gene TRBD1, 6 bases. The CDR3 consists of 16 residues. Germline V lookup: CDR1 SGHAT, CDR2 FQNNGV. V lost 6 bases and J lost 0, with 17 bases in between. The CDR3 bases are TGTGCCAGCAGTCCCATGGGGGGCAACATGAACACTGAAGCTTTCTTT. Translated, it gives CASSPMGGNMNTEAFF.

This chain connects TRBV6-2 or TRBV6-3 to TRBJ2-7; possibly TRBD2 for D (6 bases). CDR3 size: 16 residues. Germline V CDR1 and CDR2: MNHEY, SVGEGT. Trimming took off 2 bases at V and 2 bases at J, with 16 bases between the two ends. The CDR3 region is CASSYRLDGGTYEQYF. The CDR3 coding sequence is TGTGCCAGCAGTTACCGTCTTGACGGGGGTACCTACGAGCAGTACTTC.

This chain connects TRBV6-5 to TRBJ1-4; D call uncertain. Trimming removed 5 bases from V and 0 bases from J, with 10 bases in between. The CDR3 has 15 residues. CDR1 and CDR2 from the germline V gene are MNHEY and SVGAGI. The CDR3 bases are TGTGCCAGCAGTCGATCAGACGCAACTAATGAAAAACTGTTTTTT. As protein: CASSRSDATNEKLFF.

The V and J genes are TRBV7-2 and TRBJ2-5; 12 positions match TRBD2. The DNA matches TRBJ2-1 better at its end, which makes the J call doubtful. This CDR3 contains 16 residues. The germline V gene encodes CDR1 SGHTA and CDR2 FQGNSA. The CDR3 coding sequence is TGTGCCAGCAGCTCCCCTAGACTAGCGGGAGACGGTGAGCAGTTCTTC. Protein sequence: CASSSPRLAGDGEQFF.

In nucleotides, the CDR3 is TGCAGTGCTAGATTTCCCCCGGGTTCTCTCCAAGAGACCCAGTACTTC. This codes for CSARFPPGSLQETQYF. The genes are TRBV20-1 and TRBJ2-5; D gene ambiguous. The V gene lost 2 bases and the J gene lost 1 base, with 17 bases spanning the gap. CDR1 DFQATT and CDR2 SNEGSKA come from the germline V gene (reference sequence). CDR3 length: 16 residues.

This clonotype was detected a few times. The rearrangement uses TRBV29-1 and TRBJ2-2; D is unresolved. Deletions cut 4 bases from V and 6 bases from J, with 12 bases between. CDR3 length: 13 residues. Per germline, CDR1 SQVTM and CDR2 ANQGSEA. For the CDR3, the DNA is TGCAGCGTTGGTCAACTGCTCTCCGGGGAGCTGTTTTTT. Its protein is CSVGQLLSGELFF.

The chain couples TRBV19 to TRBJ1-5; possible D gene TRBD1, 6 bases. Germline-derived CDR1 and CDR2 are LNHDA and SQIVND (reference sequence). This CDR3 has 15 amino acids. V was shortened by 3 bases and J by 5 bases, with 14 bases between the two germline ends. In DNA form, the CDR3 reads TGTGCCAGTAGTATGACGGGTGGGGGCTATCAGCCCCAGCATTTT. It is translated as CASSMTGGGYQPQHF. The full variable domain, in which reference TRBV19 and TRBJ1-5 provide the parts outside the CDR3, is DGGITQSPKYLFRKEGQNVTLSCEQNLNHDAMYWYRQDPGQGLRLIYYSQIVNDFQKGDIAEGYSVSREKKESFPLTVTSAQKNPTAFYLCASSMTGGGYQPQHFGDGTRLSIL.

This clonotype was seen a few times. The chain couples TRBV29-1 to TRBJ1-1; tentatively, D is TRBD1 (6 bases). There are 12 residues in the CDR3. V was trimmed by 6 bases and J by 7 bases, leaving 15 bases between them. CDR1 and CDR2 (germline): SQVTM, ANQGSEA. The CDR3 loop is CSVTEGGSEAFF. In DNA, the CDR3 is TGCAGCGTCACGGAGGGGGGTAGTGAAGCTTTCTTT.

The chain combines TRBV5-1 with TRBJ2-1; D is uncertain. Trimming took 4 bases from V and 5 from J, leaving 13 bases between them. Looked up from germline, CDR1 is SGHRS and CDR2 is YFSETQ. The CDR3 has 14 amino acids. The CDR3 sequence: CASSPPPPHNEQFF. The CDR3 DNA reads TGCGCCAGCAGCCCACCCCCGCCGCACAATGAGCAGTTCTTC. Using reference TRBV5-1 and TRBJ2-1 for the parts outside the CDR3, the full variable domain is KAGVTQTPRYLIKTRGQQVTLSCSPISGHRSVSWYQQTPGQGLQFLFEYFSETQRNKGNFPGRFSGRQFSNSRSEMNVSTLELGDSALYLCASSPPPPHNEQFFGPGTRLTVL.

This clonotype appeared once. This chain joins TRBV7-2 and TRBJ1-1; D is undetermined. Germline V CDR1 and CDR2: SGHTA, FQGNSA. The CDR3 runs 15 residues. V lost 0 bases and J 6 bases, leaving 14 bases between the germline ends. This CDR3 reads CASSLAELPKAEAFF. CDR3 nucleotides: TGTGCCAGCAGCTTAGCAGAACTACCGAAGGCTGAAGCTTTCTTT.

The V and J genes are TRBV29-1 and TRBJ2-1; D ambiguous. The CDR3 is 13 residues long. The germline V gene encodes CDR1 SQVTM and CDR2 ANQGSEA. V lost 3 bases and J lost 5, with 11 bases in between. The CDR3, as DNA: TGCAGCGTTGAGGGTGGGGATCACAATGAGCAGTTCTTC. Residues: CSVEGGDHNEQFF.

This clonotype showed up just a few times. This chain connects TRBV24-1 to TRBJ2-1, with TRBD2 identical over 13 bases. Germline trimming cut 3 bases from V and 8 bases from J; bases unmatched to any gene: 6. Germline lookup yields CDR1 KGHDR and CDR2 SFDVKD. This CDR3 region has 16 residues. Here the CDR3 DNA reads TGTGCCACCAGTGATATACTAGCGGGGGGGCCATATGAGCAGTTCTTC. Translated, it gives CATSDILAGGPYEQFF.

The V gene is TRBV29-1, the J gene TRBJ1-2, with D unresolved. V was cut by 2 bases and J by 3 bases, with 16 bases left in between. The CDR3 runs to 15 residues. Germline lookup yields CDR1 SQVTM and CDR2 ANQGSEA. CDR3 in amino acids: CSVEIEGFWDYGYTF. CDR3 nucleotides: TGCAGCGTTGAAATTGAAGGTTTTTGGGACTATGGCTACACCTTC.

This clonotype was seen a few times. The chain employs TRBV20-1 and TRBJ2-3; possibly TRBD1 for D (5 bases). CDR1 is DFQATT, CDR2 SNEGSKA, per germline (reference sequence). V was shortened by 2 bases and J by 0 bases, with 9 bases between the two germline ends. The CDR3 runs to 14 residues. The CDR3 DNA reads TGCAGTGCTAGACTCAGGGTTAGCACAGATACGCAGTATTTT. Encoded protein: CSARLRVSTDTQYF.

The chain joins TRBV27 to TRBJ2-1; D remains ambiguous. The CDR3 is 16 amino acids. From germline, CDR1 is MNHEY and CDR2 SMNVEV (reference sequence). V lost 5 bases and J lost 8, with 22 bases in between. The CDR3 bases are TGTGCCAGCAGTGCCGGAAAAGGGTGGGCAGTTTATGAGCAGTTCTTC. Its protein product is CASSAGKGWAVYEQFF.

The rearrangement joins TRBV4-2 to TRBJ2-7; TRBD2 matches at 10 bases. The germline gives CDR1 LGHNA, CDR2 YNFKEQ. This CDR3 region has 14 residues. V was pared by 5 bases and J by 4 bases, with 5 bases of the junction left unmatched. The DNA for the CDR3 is TGTGCCAGCAGCTTCGGGACTAGCGTTTACGAGCAGTACTTC. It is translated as CASSFGTSVYEQYF.

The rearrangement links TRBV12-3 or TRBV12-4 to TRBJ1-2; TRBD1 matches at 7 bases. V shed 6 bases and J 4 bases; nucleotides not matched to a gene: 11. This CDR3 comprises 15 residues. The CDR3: CASREPGQTSYGYTF. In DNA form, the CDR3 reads TGTGCCAGCAGGGAGCCGGGACAGACGAGCTATGGCTACACCTTC.